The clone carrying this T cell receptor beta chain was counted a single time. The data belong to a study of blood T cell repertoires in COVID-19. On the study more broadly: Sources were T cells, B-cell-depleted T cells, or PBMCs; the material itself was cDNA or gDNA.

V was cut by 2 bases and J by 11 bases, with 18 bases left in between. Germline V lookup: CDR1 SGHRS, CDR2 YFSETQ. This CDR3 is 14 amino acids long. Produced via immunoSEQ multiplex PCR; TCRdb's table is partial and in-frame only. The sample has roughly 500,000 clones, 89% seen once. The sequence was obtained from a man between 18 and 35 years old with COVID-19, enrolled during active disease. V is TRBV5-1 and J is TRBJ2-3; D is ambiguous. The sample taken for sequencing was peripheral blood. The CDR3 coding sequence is TGCGCCAGCAGCTTAGAACTTCCCAACGGTATGCAGTATTTT. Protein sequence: CASSLELPNGMQYF.